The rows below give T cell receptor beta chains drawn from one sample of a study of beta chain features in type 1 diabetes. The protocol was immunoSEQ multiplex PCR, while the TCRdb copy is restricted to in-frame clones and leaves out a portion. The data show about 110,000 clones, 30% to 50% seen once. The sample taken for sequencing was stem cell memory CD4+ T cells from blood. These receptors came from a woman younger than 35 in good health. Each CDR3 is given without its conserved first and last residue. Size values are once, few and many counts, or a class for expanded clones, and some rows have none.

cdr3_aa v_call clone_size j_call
ASSRDRTGFYEQY TRBV7-2 few TRBJ2-7
ASSWTLGILDEQF TRBV19 few TRBJ2-1
ATSRVFDRGNEQF TRBV15 NA TRBJ2-1
ASRDRIAKNIQY TRBV6-6 few TRBJ2-4
ASSLAWRTSGAGLSYEQY TRBV7-8 NA TRBJ2-7
ASSLVRGEAF TRBV5-1 few TRBJ1-1
ASSLSRVWYEQY TRBV7-2 NA TRBJ2-7
ASSMTGGKTQY TRBV19 NA TRBJ2-5
ASSLRQGANYGYT TRBV5-1 few TRBJ1-2
SVVDRSRVHNEQF TRBV29-1 few TRBJ2-1
ASSLDQGYGYT TRBV5-1 NA TRBJ1-2
ASSPAKLAGPNNEQF TRBV27 few TRBJ2-1
ASSLETTTYEQY TRBV7-3 NA TRBJ2-7
ASSERAGGPYEQY TRBV2 NA TRBJ2-7
ASSYGAETAEQY TRBV6-5 NA TRBJ2-7
ASRQGAAFEQY TRBV2 NA TRBJ2-7
ASSQGVGAAF TRBV4-3 NA TRBJ1-1
ASSLGLNEQF TRBV9 once TRBJ2-1
ASSQWGGGPWGTEAF TRBV28 NA TRBJ1-1
SARTRGTIY TRBV20-1 NA TRBJ1-3
ATSRAGQGWSQPQH TRBV15 NA TRBJ1-5
ASSNPGDTQY TRBV6-4 few TRBJ2-3
ASSPHRGQGTEAF TRBV7-2 NA TRBJ1-1